The present T cell receptor (beta chain) was sequenced within a study of CD8 T cells in ankylosing spondylitis. General study points: Some of the motif variants had earlier been found in reactive arthritis patients' fluid and blood. Ankylosing spondylitis blood seemed to carry a telltale TCR beta motif made of eight or nine highly homologous variants. In ankylosing spondylitis patients, matched synovial fluid reportedly showed significant enrichment of disease-linked clones.

In making TCR beta libraries, quantitative 5'-RACE with molecular barcodes was used. MiXCR, applied by TCRdb to the 5' RACE reads, yields one record per CDR3 protein. The profile covers 250,000 or so distinct CDR3 sequences, with roughly a quarter appearing a single time and around 0.58% taken by the ten largest. The germline V gene has CDR1 SQVTM and CDR2 ANQGSEA. V was pared by 6 bases and J by 0 bases, with 10 bases of the junction left unmatched. CDR3 size: 16 residues. Note on this clonotype: What it binds is unknown.

What was sequenced was blood, either unsorted or a sorted T cell fraction (not recorded which). The receptor was isolated from a male donor with ankylosing spondylitis or in good health (not recorded which). V and J are TRBV29-1 and TRBJ2-3; TRBD2 matches at 9 bases. The CDR3 DNA reads as TGCAGCGTCCCCTTTGGCGGGGGGGCGAGCACAGATACGCAGTATTTT. It codes for CSVPFGGGASTDTQYF.